These 8 T cell receptor beta chains were all obtained from the same sample, sequenced in a study of T-cell memory formation after mild COVID-19. MiXCR, run by TCRdb on the 5' RACE reads, gives a single entry per CDR3 protein. This table holds about 390,000 distinct CDR3 sequences, more than 15% found once. Sequenced sample: PBMCs or a T cell subset sorted from them (not recorded which). These receptors all come from a man aged 18 to 29 who had mild COVID-19 (a few samples of this study predate the infection). Cell type and time point are not known.

In its sample, this clonotype was seen many times. V gene TRBV12-3 or TRBV12-4 combines with J gene TRBJ2-6, with 7 bases aligning to TRBD1. Trimming took 6 bases from V and 2 from J; bases not matched to a gene: 4. This CDR3 comprises 15 residues. CDR3 DNA sequence: TGTGCCAGCAGGCAAGGGACAGCTGGGGCCAACGTCCTGACTTTC. The encoded protein is CASRQGTAGANVLTF.

CDR3 DNA: TGTGCCATCTATGCCTGGGACAGCGACGAGCAGTACTTC. This translates into CAIYAWDSDEQYF. This sequence joins TRBV6-1 and TRBJ2-7; 7 bases fit TRBD1. J gave up 5 bases and V 10 bases, and 11 bases lay outside the gene matches. This CDR3 spans 13 amino acids. Germline assignment: CDR1 MNHNS and CDR2 SASEGT.

This clonotype was counted only a few times. V and J are TRBV19 and TRBJ2-3, with D maybe TRBD1 (6 bases). Germline CDR1 and CDR2: LNHDA and SQIVND (reference sequence). The V and J ends lost 3 bases and 3 bases respectively, with 19 bases between them. The CDR3 runs to 17 residues. CDR3: CASSILLGGAATDTQYF. CDR3 coding DNA: TGTGCCAGTAGTATCCTCCTAGGGGGAGCCGCTACAGATACGCAGTATTTT.

This clonotype was counted a few times. The J gene is TRBJ1-2, the V gene TRBV15; possible D gene TRBD1, 5 bases. The V and J ends lost 0 bases and 8 bases respectively, with 10 bases between them. This CDR3 contains 13 residues. CDR1 LNHNV and CDR2 YYDKDF come from the germline V gene (reference sequence). The CDR3 DNA reads as TGTGCCACCAGCAGAGACCAGGGCCGGGGCTACACCTTC. Translated, it gives CATSRDQGRGYTF.

This clonotype has more than one count but fewer than ten. The chain has TRBV5-1 and TRBJ2-5; 9 bases line up with TRBD2. J lost 6 bases, V lost 4 bases, and 10 bases had no gene match. Germline CDR1 reads SGHRS; CDR2 reads YFSETQ. The CDR3 is 15 residues long. The CDR3, as DNA: TGCGCCAGCAGCCAGACCGGGACTAGCATCCAGACCCAGTACTTC. Encoded protein: CASSQTGTSIQTQYF.

In the case of this clonotype: The junction does not match germline at one end; this may be a read error. This chain uses TRBV4-3 with TRBJ1-6; 11 bases map to TRBD1. The germline V gene encodes CDR1 LGHNA and CDR2 YSLEER. The CDR3 runs 14 residues. The CDR3 region is CASSRTGGSSPLHF. The CDR3 DNA is TGCGCCAGCTCCAGGACAGGGGGCAGTTCACCCCTACACTTT.

V and J are TRBV5-1 and TRBJ2-7; the D is unclear. V was shortened by 4 bases and J by 5 bases, with 22 bases between the two germline ends. The germline V gene encodes CDR1 SGHRS and CDR2 YFSETQ. This CDR3 comprises 16 residues. The CDR3 region is CASSPASTALEHEQYF. CDR3 coding DNA: TGCGCCAGCAGCCCGGCCTCAACGGCATTAGAACACGAGCAGTACTTC.

This clonotype was detected only a few times. The chain combines TRBV28 with TRBJ2-3; D remains ambiguous. V was shortened by 4 bases and J by 4 bases, with 6 bases between the two germline ends. The germline V gene encodes CDR1 MDHEN and CDR2 SYDVKM. This CDR3 has 12 amino acids. The CDR3 region is CASSSTADTQYF. CDR3 DNA sequence: TGTGCCAGCAGTTCCACTGCAGATACGCAGTATTTT.